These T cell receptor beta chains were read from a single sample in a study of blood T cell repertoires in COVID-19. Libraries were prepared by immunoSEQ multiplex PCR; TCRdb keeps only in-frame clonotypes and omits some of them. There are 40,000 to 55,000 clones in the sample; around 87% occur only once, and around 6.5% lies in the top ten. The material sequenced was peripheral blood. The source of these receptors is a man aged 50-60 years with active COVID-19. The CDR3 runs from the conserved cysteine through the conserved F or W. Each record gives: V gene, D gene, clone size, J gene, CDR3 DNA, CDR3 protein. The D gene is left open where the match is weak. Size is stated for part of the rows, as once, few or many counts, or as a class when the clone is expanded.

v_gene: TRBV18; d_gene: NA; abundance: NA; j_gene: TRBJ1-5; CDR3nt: TGTGCCAGCTCAGGGGGGGGGTCCAATCAGCCCCAGCATTTT; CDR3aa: CASSGGGSNQPQHF
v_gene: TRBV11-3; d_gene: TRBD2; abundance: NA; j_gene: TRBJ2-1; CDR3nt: TGTGCCAGCAGCTCCCGGGGGGATAATGAGCAGTTCTTC; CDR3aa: CASSSRGDNEQFF
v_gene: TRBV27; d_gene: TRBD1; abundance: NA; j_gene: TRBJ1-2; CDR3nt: TGTGCCACCGCGGGGCGGGCAGGGGGTAACTATGGCTACACCTTC; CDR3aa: CATAGRAGGNYGYTF
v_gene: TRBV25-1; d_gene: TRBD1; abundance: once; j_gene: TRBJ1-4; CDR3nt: TGTGCCAGCAGTGTCGGACAGGGTCTTGCTTCTAATGAAAAACTGTTTTTT; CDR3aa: CASSVGQGLASNEKLFF
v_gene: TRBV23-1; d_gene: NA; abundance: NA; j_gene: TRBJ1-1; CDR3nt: TGCGCCAGTGTTATTATGACTGAAGCTTTCTTT; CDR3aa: CASVIMTEAFF
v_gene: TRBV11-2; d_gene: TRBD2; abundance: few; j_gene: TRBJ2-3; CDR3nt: TGTGCCAGCAGCTTAGATAGCGGGGCCGGAGATACGCAGTATTTT; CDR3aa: CASSLDSGAGDTQYF
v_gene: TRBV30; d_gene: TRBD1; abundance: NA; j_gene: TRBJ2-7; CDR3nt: TGTGCCTGGAGCAGGACAGGGGGCGGCGAGCAGTACTTC; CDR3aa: CAWSRTGGGEQYF
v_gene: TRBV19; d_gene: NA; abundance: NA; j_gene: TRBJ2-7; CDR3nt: TGTGCCAGTAGTATAACAGCCAGGGCCAGCCGCTACGAGCAGTACTTC; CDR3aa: CASSITARASRYEQYF
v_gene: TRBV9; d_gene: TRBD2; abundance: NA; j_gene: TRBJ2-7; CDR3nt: TGTGCCAGCAGCGTAACTAGCGGCTCCTACGAGCAGTACTTC; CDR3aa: CASSVTSGSYEQYF
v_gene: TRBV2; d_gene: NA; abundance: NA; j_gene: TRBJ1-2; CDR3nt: TGTGCCAGCAGTCTGGCGGAGGAACTCGACTACACCTTC; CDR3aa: CASSLAEELDYTF
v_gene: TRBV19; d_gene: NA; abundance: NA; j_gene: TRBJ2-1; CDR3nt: TGTGCCAGTAGGCTAACAGTAAACTCCTACAATGAGCAGTTCTTC; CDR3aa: CASRLTVNSYNEQFF
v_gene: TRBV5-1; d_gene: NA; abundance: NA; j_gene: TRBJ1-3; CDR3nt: TGCGCCAGCAGCTTGGAGGGGCTAAGTGGAAACACCATATATTTT; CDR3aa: CASSLEGLSGNTIYF
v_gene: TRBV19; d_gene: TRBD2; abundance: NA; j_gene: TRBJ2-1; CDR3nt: TGTGCCAGTAGAGGCACGGGAGGGAAACCCAATGAGCAGTTCTTC; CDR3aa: CASRGTGGKPNEQFF
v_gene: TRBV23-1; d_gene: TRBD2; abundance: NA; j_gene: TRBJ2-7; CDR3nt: TGCGCCAGCAGTCCCCCGGGGGGGCTCGGCGAGCAGTACTTC; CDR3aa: CASSPPGGLGEQYF
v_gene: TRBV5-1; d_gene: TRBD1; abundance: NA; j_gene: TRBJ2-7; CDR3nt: TGCGCCAGCAGCTTGGATGACAGGGGGCGCGACGAGCAGTACTTC; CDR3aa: CASSLDDRGRDEQYF
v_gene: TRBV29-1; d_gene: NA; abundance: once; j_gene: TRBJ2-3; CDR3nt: TGCAGCGTTGAAGCTACAGATACGCAGTATTTT; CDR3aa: CSVEATDTQYF
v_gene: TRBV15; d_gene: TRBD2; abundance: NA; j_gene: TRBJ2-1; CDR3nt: TGTGCCACCGGCCTGGGGACTAGCGGGAGAAATGAGCAGTTCTTC; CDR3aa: CATGLGTSGRNEQFF
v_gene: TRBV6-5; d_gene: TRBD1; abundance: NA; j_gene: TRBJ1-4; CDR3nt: TGTGCCAGCAGCCTCACGCCAGGGGGAAGGGAAAAACTGTTTTTT; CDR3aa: CASSLTPGGREKLFF
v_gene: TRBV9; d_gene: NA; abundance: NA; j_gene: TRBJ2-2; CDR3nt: TGTGCCAGCAGCACCCGGACAGGAGGGAACGGGGAGCTGTTTTTT; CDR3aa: CASSTRTGGNGELFF
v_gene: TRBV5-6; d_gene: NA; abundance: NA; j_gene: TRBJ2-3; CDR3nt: TGTGCCAGCAGCGAACTAGCAGCGAGCCCGAACCCTACAGATACGCAGTATTTT; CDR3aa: CASSELAASPNPTDTQYF
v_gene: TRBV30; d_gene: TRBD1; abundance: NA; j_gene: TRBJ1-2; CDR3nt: TGTGCCAGAGATGACAGGGCTAGTGGCTACACCTTC; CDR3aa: CARDDRASGYTF
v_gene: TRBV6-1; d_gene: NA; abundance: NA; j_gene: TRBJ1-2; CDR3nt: TGTGCCAGCAGTGAAGCGCGTAGGGGAGGCTATGGCTACACCTTC; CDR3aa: CASSEARRGGYGYTF
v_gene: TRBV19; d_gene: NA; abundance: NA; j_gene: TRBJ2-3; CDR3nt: TGTGCCAGTAAGAGACTAGAAGCAGATACGCAGTATTTT; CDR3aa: CASKRLEADTQYF
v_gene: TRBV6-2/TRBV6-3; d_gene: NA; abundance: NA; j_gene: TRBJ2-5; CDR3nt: TGTGCCAGCAGTTACCCCGAGCTTTGGGAGACCCAGTACTTC; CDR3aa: CASSYPELWETQYF
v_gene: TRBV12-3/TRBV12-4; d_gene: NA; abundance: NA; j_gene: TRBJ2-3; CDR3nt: TGTGCCAGCAGGCCACATAGCACAGATACGCAGTATTTT; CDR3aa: CASRPHSTDTQYF
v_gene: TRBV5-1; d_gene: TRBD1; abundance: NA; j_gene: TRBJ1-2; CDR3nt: TGCGCCAGCAGCTTGGGACAGGGAATAGGCGGCTACACCTTC; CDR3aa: CASSLGQGIGGYTF
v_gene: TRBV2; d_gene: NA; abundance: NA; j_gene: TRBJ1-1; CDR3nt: TGTGCCAGCAGTGGTTCTCGGGTAGCCACTGAAGCTTTCTTT; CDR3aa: CASSGSRVATEAFF
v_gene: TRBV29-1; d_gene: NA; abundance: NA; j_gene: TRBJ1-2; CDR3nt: TGCAGCGTTGAAGATGGGCAGGGTGGATATGGCTACACCTTC; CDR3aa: CSVEDGQGGYGYTF
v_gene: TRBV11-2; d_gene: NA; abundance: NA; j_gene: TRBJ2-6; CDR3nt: TGTGCCAGCGCCACCCAGGGGGGACCTGGGGCCAACGTCCTGACTTTC; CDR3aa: CASATQGGPGANVLTF
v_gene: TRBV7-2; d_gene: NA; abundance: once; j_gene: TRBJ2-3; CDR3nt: TGTGCCAGCACTACTTCAGGTCACGGCACAGATACGCAGTATTTT; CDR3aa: CASTTSGHGTDTQYF
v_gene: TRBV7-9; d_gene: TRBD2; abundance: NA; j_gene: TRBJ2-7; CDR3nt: TGTGCCAGCAGCGATATTCGGGGGGGACTCTACGAGCAGTACTTC; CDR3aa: CASSDIRGGLYEQYF
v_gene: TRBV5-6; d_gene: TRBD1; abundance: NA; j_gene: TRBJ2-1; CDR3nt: TGTGCCAGCAGCTGGACAGGGGGCAGGAATGAGCAGTTCTTC; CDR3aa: CASSWTGGRNEQFF
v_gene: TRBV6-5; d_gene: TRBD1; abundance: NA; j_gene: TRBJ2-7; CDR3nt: TGTGCCAGCAGTTACTCCCGGACAGGAGATTACGAGCAGTACTTC; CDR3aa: CASSYSRTGDYEQYF
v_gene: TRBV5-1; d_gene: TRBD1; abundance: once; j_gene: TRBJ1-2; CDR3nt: TGCGCCAGCAGCCAGGGACAGGGGGAGAACTATGGCTACACCTTC; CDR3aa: CASSQGQGENYGYTF
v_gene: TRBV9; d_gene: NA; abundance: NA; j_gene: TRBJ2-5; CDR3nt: TGTGCCAGCAGCGTAGGAGGATTTGGGGGGGCTGGATCGGAGACCCAGTACTTC; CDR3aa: CASSVGGFGGAGSETQYF
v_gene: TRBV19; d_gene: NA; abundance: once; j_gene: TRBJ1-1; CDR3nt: TGTGCCACTCAGGGGCAATTCACTGAAGCTTTCTTT; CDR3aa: CATQGQFTEAFF
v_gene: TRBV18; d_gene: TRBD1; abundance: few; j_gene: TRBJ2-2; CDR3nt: TGTGCCAGCTCACGCCCGGGACAGGGGGCCACCGGGGAGCTGTTTTTT; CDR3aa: CASSRPGQGATGELFF
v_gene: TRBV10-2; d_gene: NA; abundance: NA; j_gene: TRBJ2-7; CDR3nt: TGCGCCAGCAGCCCCGTTGGGCCCGCCAACGAGCAGTACTTC; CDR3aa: CASSPVGPANEQYF
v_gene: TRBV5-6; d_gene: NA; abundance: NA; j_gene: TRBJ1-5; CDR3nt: TGTGCCAGCAGCTTGGGCGGGAGCAATCAGCCCCAGCATTTT; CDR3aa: CASSLGGSNQPQHF
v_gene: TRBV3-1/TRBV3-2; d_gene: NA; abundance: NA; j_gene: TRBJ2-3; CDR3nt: TGTGCCAGCAGCAAGGACAGCTTCGGCACAGATACGCAGTATTTT; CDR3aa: CASSKDSFGTDTQYF
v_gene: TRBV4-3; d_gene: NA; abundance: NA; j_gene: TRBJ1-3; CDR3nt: TGCGCCAGCAGCCAAGGGGTAGTTGCAGGAGGAAACACCATATATTTT; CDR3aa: CASSQGVVAGGNTIYF
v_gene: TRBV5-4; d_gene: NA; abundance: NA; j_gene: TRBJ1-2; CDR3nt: TGTGCCAGCAGCTGGGAGCGGCAGGGGCTTACCTTC; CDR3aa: CASSWERQGLTF
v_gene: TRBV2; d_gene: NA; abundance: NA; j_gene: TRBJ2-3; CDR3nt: TGTGCCAGCAGTGAGCGGCCGAATACGCAGTATTTT; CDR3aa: CASSERPNTQYF
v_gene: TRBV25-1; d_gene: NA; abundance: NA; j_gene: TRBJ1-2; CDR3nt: TGTGCCAGCAGTGAATGGAGGGGTGATGGCTACACCTTC; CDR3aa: CASSEWRGDGYTF
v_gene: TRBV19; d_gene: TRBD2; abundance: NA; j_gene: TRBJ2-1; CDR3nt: TGTGCCAGTAGTCCCTTAGCGGGAGGAGGGAGTTACAATGAGCAGTTCTTC; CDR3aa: CASSPLAGGGSYNEQFF
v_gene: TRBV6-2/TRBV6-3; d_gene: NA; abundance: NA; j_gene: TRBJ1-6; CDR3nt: TGTGCCAGCAGTCTAAAGGGGATCGCTTCACCCCTCCACTTT; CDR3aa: CASSLKGIASPLHF
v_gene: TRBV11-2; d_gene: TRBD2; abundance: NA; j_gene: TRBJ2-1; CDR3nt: TGTGCCAGCAGCCCGGCTTCTAGCGGGTTATTCGGTGAGCAGTTCTTC; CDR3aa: CASSPASSGLFGEQFF
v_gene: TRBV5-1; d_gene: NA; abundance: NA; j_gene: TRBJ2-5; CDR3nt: TGCGCCAGCAGCTTGGATACGGGCCAAGAGACCCAGTACTTC; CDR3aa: CASSLDTGQETQYF
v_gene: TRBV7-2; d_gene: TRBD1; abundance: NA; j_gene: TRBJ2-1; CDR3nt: TGTGCCAGCAGCTTAGCACGCGGGACAGGGGCCTACAATGAGCAGTTCTTC; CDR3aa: CASSLARGTGAYNEQFF
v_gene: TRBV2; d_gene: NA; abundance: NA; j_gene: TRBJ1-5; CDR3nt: TGTGCCAGCAGTGAAGGCTCGGTCAATCAGCCCCAGCATTTT; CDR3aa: CASSEGSVNQPQHF